This T cell receptor beta chain is from a study of post-analysis software for immune sequencing data. Looking at the study overall: The patients showed relapsing-remitting, secondary progressive and progressive-relapsing multiple sclerosis courses.

Germline V gene data show CDR1 as MNHNS and CDR2 as SASEGT. The length of the CDR3 is 14 residues. V gave up 1 base and J gave up 8 bases, with 11 bases separating them. Study results and limitations: The normalized Chao1 diversity of multiple sclerosis patients was significantly lower than that of controls. F measure grouped same-batch samples tightly together. In patients, TRBV5-6, TRBV5-1 and TRBV20-1 belonged to five TRBV segments found more frequently than in controls.

Researchers reported that TCR beta cDNA libraries carried unique molecular identifiers. A population of roughly 0.9 to 11 million T cells gave rise to a few hundred thousand cDNA molecules. Via MiXCR, TCRdb re-called the PCR reads, giving one row per CDR3 protein. Here the sample spans hundreds of thousands of distinct CDR3 sequences, roughly 50% being singletons. This clonotype was picked up many times. Its antigen is undetermined. The sequence derives from a girl between 10 and 17 years old with multiple sclerosis. The specimen was blood. The V call is TRBV6-1, the J call TRBJ1-4; D may be TRBD1 (6 bases). The CDR3 loop reads CASSEVGQLEKLFF. Here the CDR3 DNA reads TGTGCCAGCAGTGAAGTCGGACAGCTCGAAAAACTGTTTTTT.